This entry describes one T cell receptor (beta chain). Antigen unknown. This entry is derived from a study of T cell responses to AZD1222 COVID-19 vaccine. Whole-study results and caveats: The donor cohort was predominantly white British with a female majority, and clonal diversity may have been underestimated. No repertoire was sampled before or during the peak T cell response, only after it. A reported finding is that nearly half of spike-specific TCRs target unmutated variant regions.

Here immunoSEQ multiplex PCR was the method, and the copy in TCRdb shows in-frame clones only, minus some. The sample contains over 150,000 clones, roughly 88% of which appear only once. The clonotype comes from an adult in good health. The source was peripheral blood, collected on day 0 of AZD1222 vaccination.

The CDR3 DNA follows: TGTGCCAGCAGTTACTCGACCTTATACTATGGCTACACCTTC. It specifies CASSYSTLYYGYTF. The chain is built from TRBV6-2 or TRBV6-3 and TRBJ1-2; D gene ambiguous. The CDR3 has 14 amino acids. The germline V gene has CDR1 MNHEY and CDR2 SVGEGT. V was clipped by 0 bases and J by 3 bases, with 8 bases between them.